These 20 T cell receptor beta chains came from one sample sequenced in a study of blood T cell repertoires in COVID-19 (dated by TCRdb to 2018 to 2020). Receptor amplification or capture employed the immunoSEQ multiplex PCR assay. TCRdb carries this immuneACCESS record with in-frame sequences only. Its versions omit some clonotypes, under half of them owing to an unresolved V gene in the studies checked, with the rest unexplained. Counted in this sample were 330,000 or so clones; approximately 90% of them appeared once. Around 8.9% of the sample belongs to the ten largest clones. The source material was peripheral blood. These receptors were taken from a young man with COVID-19, enrolled during active disease.

The CDR3 region is CASSQQGYGYTF. In DNA form, the CDR3 reads TGCGCCAGCAGCCAACAGGGCTATGGCTACACCTTC. The V call is TRBV4-3, the J call TRBJ1-2, with D maybe TRBD1 (5 bases). V was clipped by 2 bases and J by 4 bases, with 5 bases between them. Germline V gene lookup returns CDR1 LGHNA and CDR2 YSLEER. The CDR3 is 12 residues long.

The CDR3 DNA reads as TGTGCCAGCAGCGGGACAGGCGCCTACTACGAGCAGTACTTC. This sequence encodes CASSGTGAYYEQYF. The rearrangement joins TRBV5-4 to TRBJ2-7, with TRBD1 matching 8 bases. V trimming: 4 bases; J trimming: 3 bases; junction bases outside the gene matches: 6. In germline, CDR1 is SGHNT, CDR2 YYREEE (reference sequence). The CDR3 sequence is 14 residues long.

The gene calls are TRBV9 and TRBJ2-5, with D tentatively TRBD1 (6 bases). The CDR3 runs to 15 residues. V was pared by 2 bases and J by 1 base, with 12 bases between. Germline V gene sequence: CDR1 SGDLS, CDR2 YYNGEE. The CDR3 loop reads CASSVQGKLQETQYF. The CDR3 coding sequence is TGTGCCAGCAGCGTCCAGGGGAAACTCCAAGAGACCCAGTACTTC. Combining the CDR3 with reference TRBV9 and TRBJ2-5 gives the whole variable domain DSGVTQTPKHLITATGQRVTLRCSPRSGDLSVYWYQQSLDQGLQFLIQYYNGEERAKGNILERFSAQQFPDLHSELNLSSLELGDSALYFCASSVQGKLQETQYFGPGTRLLVL.

In its sample, this clone was seen once. The chain uses TRBV4-2 and TRBJ1-1, with D possibly being TRBD1 (5 bases). CDR1 and CDR2 from the germline V gene are LGHNA and YNFKEQ. The CDR3 length is 17 residues. Trimming pared 0 bases from V and 2 bases from J, leaving 16 bases between. The CDR3, as DNA: TGTGCCAGCAGCCAAGATAGTAGGAGGGGAAAAAACACTGAAGCTTTCTTT. Translation: CASSQDSRRGKNTEAFF.

This chain connects TRBV18 to TRBJ2-7; 7 bases agree with TRBD1. Germline V lookup: CDR1 KGHSH, CDR2 LQKENI. Trimming removed 1 base from V and 6 bases from J; junction bases left unmatched: 6. This CDR3 has 14 amino acids. The CDR3: CASSPQGALSEQYF. The CDR3 nucleotides are TGTGCCAGCTCACCACAGGGGGCGTTGAGCGAGCAGTACTTC.

The gene calls are TRBV5-1 and TRBJ1-6; TRBD1 might be the D (5 bases). The CDR3 is 15 residues long. Germline lookup yields CDR1 SGHRS and CDR2 YFSETQ. The germline V and J ends were trimmed by 3 bases and 7 bases, with 14 bases remaining between them. The CDR3 sequence: CASSSAGGSNSPLHF. In DNA, the CDR3 is TGCGCCAGCAGCTCGGCCGGGGGGAGCAATTCACCCCTCCACTTT.

This chain joins TRBV2 and TRBJ2-3, with 13 bases identical to TRBD2. This CDR3 has 16 residues. V gave up 8 bases and J gave up 5 bases; unmatched junction bases: 10. Germline V gene data show CDR1 as SNHLY and CDR2 as FYNNEI. CDR3 amino acids: CASLWVTSGRLDTQYF. The CDR3 region has the DNA TGTGCCAGCCTTTGGGTGACTAGCGGGAGGTTAGATACGCAGTATTTT. Full variable domain (remainder filled in from reference TRBV2 and TRBJ2-3): EPEVTQTPSHQVTQMGQEVILRCVPISNHLYFYWYRQILGQKVEFLVSFYNNEISEKSEIFDDQFSVERPDGSNFTLKIRSTKLEDSAMYFCASLWVTSGRLDTQYFGPGTRLTVL.

V is TRBV6-5 and J is TRBJ2-7, with D possibly TRBD1 on 6 matching bases. Germline V gene lookup returns CDR1 MNHEY and CDR2 SVGAGI. The CDR3 loop spans 14 amino acids. V was pared by 7 bases and J by 6 bases, with 19 bases between. In DNA form, the CDR3 reads TGTGCCAGCAAAGAAAGGGGGAGTTGGAGCGAGCAGTACTTC. Amino acid sequence: CASKERGSWSEQYF.

This clone has a handful of counts. The gene calls are TRBV10-3 and TRBJ1-1; TRBD1 might be the D (5 bases). V gave up 5 bases and J gave up 4 bases, with 14 bases separating them. The CDR3 extends over 14 amino acids. CDR1 and CDR2 (germline): ENHRY, SYGVKD. For the CDR3, the DNA is TGTGCCATCAGTTATGACAGAAAGGGCACTGAAGCTTTCTTT. Encoded protein: CAISYDRKGTEAFF.

This clone showed up just once. V is TRBV5-1 and J is TRBJ2-3, with 10 bases identical to TRBD2. V shed 4 bases, J shed 0 bases, and the junction held 2 bases outside the gene matches. Germline V gene data show CDR1 as SGHRS and CDR2 as YFSETQ. The CDR3 is 15 amino acids. The CDR3, as DNA: TGCGCCAGCAGCAGACTAGCGGGCAGCACAGATACGCAGTATTTT. Encoded protein: CASSRLAGSTDTQYF.

V is TRBV10-3 and J is TRBJ1-6; possibly TRBD1 for D (6 bases). The CDR3 spans 14 residues. Germline CDR1 ENHRY, CDR2 SYGVKD. V dropped 3 bases and J dropped 10 bases, with 13 bases sitting between them. The CDR3 DNA reads TGTGCCATCAGTGACCGGGGGGCGAACTCACCCCTCCACTTT. This sequence encodes CAISDRGANSPLHF.

This clone has a single count. The chain employs TRBV4-1 and TRBJ2-1; 10 nucleotides agree with TRBD1. This CDR3 is 16 amino acids long. The ends lost 1 base at V and 10 bases at J; junction bases unmatched: 10. Germline V gene sequence: CDR1 MGHRA, CDR2 YSYEKL. CDR3 in DNA: TGCGCCAGCAGCCAAGCCCGACAGGGGGCTATGCGGGAGCAGTTCTTC. Its protein is CASSQARQGAMREQFF.

In its sample, this clone was seen once. Other DNA sequences of this sample code for an identical CDR3. The chain links TRBV2 to TRBJ2-3; 7 nucleotides align to TRBD1. The germline CDR1 and CDR2 sequences are SNHLY and FYNNEI. This CDR3 spans 14 amino acids. With V trimmed by 6 bases and J by 2 bases, 5 bases remained unmatched. The CDR3 DNA sequence: TGTGCCAGCAGCCCGGGACAGCTCACAGATACGCAGTATTTT. It specifies CASSPGQLTDTQYF.

This clone was observed once. J is TRBJ2-5 and V is TRBV7-7; 8 bases are a match to TRBD2. The J segment lost 7 bases and the V segment lost 0 bases, leaving 7 bases of the junction unmatched. In germline, CDR1 is SSHAT, CDR2 FNYEAQ (reference sequence). The CDR3 spans 15 residues. DNA for the CDR3: TGTGCCAGCAGCTTAGCGTCGGCGGGGGGCGGGACCCAGTACTTC. Its translation: CASSLASAGGGTQYF.

This sequence joins TRBV7-3 and TRBJ2-6; a possible D gene is TRBD1 (5 bases). Per germline, CDR1 SGHTA and CDR2 FQGTGA. The CDR3 is made up of 17 amino acids. V was clipped by 1 base and J by 2 bases, with 12 bases between them. The CDR3 DNA sequence: TGTGCCAGCAGCTTAAACCCTGGGGCAGCTGGGGCCAACGTCCTGACTTTC. It is translated as CASSLNPGAAGANVLTF.

The chain joins TRBV2 to TRBJ1-2, with D uncertain. The V gene's germline CDR1 is SNHLY and CDR2 FYNNEI. With 5 bases removed from V and 8 bases from J, the gap between germline ends came to 15 bases. The CDR3 has 13 residues. CDR3 residues: CASSSSEGLGYTF. The CDR3 nucleotides are TGTGCCAGCAGTTCCAGCGAGGGTTTGGGCTACACCTTC.

V usage is TRBV19 and J usage is TRBJ1-1; the match to TRBD1 covers 7 bases. V trimming: 5 bases; J trimming: 11 bases; junction bases outside the gene matches: 8. The CDR3 is made up of 12 amino acids. CDR1 is LNHDA and CDR2 is SQIVND in the germline V gene (reference sequence). DNA for the CDR3: TGTGCCAGTAGTTCATTATCAGGGGGGGCTTTCTTT. Translating gives CASSSLSGGAFF.

The chain couples TRBV3-1 (or the pseudogene TRBV3-2) to TRBJ2-1; 9 bases fit TRBD2. The CDR3 totals 16 residues. V was clipped by 3 bases and J by 4 bases; unmatched bases: 7. CDR1 and CDR2 (germline): LGHDT, YNNKEL (reference sequence). The CDR3 is CASSQDLAGSYNEQFF. As DNA, the CDR3 is TGTGCCAGCAGCCAGGACCTAGCGGGATCTTACAATGAGCAGTTCTTC.

The chain employs TRBV30 and TRBJ2-7; 7 bases align to TRBD2. V was pared by 3 bases and J by 6 bases, with 8 bases of the junction left unmatched. The CDR3 is made up of 13 amino acids. Germline V gene lookup returns CDR1 GTSNPN and CDR2 SVGIG (reference sequence). Here the CDR3 reads CAWRRLAKGEQYF. The CDR3 nucleotides are TGTGCCTGGAGGAGACTAGCAAAGGGCGAGCAGTACTTC.

This clone was detected a few times. The rearrangement uses TRBV5-4 and TRBJ1-1; no clear D gene. The germline CDR1 and CDR2 sequences are SGHNT and YYREEE (reference sequence). The CDR3 runs 15 residues. Deletions cut 2 bases from V and 4 bases from J, with 15 bases between. The CDR3 loop reads CASSLGGGRFTEAFF. CDR3 nucleotides: TGTGCCAGCAGCTTAGGAGGAGGACGGTTCACTGAAGCTTTCTTT.